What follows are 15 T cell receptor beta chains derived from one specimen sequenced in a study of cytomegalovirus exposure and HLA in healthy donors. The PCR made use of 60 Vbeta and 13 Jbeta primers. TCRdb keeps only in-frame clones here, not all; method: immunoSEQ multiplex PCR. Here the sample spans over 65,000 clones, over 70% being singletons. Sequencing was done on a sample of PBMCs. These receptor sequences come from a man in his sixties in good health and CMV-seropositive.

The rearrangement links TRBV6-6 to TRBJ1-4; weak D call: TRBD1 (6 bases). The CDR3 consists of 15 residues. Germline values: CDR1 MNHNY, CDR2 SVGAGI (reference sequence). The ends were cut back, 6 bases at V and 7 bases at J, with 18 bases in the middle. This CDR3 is CASRNSDSDLEKLFF. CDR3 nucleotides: TGTGCCAGCAGAAACTCGGACAGCGACCTTGAAAAACTGTTTTTT.

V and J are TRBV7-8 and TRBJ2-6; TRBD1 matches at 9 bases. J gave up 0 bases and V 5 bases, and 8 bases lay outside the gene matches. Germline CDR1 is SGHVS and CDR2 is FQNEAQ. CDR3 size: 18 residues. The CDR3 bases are TGTGCCAGCAGCGCCTACAGGGGGCTTATCTCTGGGGCCAACGTCCTGACTTTC. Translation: CASSAYRGLISGANVLTF.

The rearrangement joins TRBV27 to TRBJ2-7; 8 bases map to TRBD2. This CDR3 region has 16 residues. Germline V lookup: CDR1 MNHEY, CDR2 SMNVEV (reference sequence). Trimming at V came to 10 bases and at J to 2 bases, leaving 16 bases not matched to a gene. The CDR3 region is CATALAAPPGPYEQYF. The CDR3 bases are TGTGCCACCGCACTAGCGGCTCCTCCCGGCCCCTACGAGCAGTACTTC.

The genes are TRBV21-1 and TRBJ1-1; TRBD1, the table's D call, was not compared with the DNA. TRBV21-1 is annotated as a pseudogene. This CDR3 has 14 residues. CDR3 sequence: CASNRKPGFTEAFF. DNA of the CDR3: TGTGCCAGCAACCGAAAACCAGGGTTCACTGAAGCTTTCTTT.

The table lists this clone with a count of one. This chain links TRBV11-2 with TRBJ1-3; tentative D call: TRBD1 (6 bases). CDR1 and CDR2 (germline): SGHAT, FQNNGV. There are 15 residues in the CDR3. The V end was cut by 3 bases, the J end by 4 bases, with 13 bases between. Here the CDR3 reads CASSFQTGTGNTIYF. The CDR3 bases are TGTGCCAGCAGCTTCCAGACAGGAACGGGAAACACCATATATTTT.

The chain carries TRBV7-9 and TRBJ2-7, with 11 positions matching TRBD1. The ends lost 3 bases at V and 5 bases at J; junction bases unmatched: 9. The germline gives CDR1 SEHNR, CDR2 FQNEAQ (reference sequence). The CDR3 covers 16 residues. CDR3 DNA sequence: TGTGCCAGCAGCTTCCCCGCACGGACAGGGGGCGACGAGCAGTACTTC. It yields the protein CASSFPARTGGDEQYF.

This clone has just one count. The CDR3 DNA reads TGTGCCAGCAGTTTCCTACCTCCTAGCGGGGGAGGAGAGACCCAGTACTTC. This gives the protein CASSFLPPSGGGETQYF. V is TRBV27 and J is TRBJ2-5; 10 nucleotides align to TRBD2. The CDR3 runs 17 residues. Germline V gene sequence: CDR1 MNHEY, CDR2 SMNVEV (reference sequence). Unmatched junction bases numbered 11, after V lost 3 bases and J lost 4 bases.

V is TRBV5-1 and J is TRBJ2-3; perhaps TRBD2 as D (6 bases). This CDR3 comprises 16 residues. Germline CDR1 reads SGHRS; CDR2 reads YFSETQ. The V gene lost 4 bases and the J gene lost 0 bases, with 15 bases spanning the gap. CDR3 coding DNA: TGCGCCAGCAGCAACCCGACCGGGACTAGCACAGATACGCAGTATTTT. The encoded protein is CASSNPTGTSTDTQYF.

The CDR3 nucleotides are TGTGCCAGCAGCTTTTTCCGGACAGAAAGATCCTATGGCTACACCTTC. This codes for CASSFFRTERSYGYTF. The chain combines TRBV7-9 with TRBJ1-2; maybe TRBD1 (6 bases). This CDR3 has 16 residues. The V end was cut by 3 bases, the J end by 4 bases, with 18 bases between. The V gene's germline CDR1 is SEHNR and CDR2 FQNEAQ (reference sequence).

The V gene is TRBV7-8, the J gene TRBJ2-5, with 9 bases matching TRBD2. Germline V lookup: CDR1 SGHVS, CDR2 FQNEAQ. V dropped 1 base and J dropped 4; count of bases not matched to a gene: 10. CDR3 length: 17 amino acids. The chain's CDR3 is CASSLVSQRGVPETQYF. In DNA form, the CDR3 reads TGTGCCAGCAGCTTAGTATCCCAGCGGGGGGTGCCAGAGACCCAGTACTTC.

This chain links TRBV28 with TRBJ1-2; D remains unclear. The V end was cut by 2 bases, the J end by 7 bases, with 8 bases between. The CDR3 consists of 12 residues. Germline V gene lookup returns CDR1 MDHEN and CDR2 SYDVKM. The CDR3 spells CASSLLEFGYTF. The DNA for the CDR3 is TGTGCCAGCAGTTTACTAGAGTTTGGCTACACCTTC.

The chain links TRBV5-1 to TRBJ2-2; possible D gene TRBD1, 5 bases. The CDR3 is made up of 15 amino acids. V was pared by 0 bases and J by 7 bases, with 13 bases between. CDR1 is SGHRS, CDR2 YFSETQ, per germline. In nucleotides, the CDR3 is TGCGCCAGCAGCTTGGGACAGCAGAGTGACGGGGAGCTGTTTTTT. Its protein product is CASSLGQQSDGELFF.

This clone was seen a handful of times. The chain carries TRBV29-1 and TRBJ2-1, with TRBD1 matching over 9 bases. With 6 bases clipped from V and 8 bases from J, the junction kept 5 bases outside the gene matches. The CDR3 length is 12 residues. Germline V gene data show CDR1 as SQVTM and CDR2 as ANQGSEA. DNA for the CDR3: TGCAGCGTCCGGACAGGGGTGCATGAGCAGTTCTTC. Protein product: CSVRTGVHEQFF.

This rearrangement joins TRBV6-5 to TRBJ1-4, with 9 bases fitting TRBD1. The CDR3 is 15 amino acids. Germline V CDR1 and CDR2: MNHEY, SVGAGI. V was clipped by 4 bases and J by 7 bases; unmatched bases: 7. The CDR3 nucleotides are TGTGCCAGCAGTTGGACAGGGGAAGTAATTGAAAAACTGTTTTTT. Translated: CASSWTGEVIEKLFF.

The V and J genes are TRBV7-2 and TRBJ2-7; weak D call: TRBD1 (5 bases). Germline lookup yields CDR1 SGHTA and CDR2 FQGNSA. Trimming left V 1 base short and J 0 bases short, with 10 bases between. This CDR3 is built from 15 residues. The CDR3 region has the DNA TGTGCCAGCAGCTTAGAAGACAGCTTCTCCTACGAGCAGTACTTC. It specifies CASSLEDSFSYEQYF.